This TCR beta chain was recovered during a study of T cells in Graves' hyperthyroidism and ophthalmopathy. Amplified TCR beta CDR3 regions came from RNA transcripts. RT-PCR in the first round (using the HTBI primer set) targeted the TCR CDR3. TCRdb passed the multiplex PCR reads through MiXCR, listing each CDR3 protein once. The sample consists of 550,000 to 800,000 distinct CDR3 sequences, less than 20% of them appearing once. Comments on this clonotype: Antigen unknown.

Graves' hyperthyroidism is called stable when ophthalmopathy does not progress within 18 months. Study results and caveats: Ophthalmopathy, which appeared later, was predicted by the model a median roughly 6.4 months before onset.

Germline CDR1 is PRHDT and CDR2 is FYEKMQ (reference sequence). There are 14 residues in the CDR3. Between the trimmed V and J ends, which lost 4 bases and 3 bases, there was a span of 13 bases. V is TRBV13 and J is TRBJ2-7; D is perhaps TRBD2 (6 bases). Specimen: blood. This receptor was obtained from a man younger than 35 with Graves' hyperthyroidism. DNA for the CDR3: TGTGCCAGCAGCTCCTCCGGAGGGCGCTACGAGCAGTACTTC. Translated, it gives CASSSSGGRYEQYF.